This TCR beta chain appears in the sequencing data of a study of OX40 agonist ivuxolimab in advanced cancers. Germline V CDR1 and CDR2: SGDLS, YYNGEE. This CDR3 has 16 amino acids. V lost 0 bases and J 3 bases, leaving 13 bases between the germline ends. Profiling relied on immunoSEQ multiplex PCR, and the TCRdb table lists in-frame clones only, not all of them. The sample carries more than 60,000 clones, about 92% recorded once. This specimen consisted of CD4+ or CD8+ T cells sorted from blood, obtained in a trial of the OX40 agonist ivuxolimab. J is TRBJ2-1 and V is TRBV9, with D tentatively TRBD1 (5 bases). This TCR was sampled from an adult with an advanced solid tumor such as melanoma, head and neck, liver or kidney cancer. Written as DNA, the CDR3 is TGTGCCAGCAGCGTAGGGGGCCTGACAGACTACAATGAGCAGTTCTTC. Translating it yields CASSVGGLTDYNEQFF.